The present entry profiles one TCR beta chain with its context. Its antigen is not known. This sample is drawn from a study of cytomegalovirus exposure and HLA in healthy donors. About the study: Among the approximately 420 donors who were genotyped, about 86% fell in the genetic ancestry cluster that is associated with self-reported Caucasian donors.

The PCR contained 60 Vbeta and 13 Jbeta primers. The repertoire was sequenced with immunoSEQ multiplex PCR; TCRdb's copy has only in-frame clones and lacks some. The table includes about 150,000 clones, 60% to 85% detected once. Study-wide findings and caveats: Researchers counted 180 or so TCR beta chains as cytomegalovirus-associated. The availability of immune exposure information extended only to CMV serostatus. Later analysis associated a missense DCLRE1C variant with TCR beta V- and J-gene trimming.

This sequence originates from a woman between 40 and 55 years old in good health and CMV-seronegative. What was sequenced was PBMCs.

Here the CDR3 DNA reads TGCGCCGCTCGACTAGCGGGACTTCCCTCCCCAGATACGCAGTATTTT. Its translation: CAARLAGLPSPDTQYF. This chain links TRBV10-2 with TRBJ2-3, with 11 bases lining up with TRBD2. Trimming took 11 bases from V and 4 from J; bases not matched to a gene: 14. Germline-derived CDR1 and CDR2 are WSHSY and SAAADI. CDR3 length: 16 amino acids.